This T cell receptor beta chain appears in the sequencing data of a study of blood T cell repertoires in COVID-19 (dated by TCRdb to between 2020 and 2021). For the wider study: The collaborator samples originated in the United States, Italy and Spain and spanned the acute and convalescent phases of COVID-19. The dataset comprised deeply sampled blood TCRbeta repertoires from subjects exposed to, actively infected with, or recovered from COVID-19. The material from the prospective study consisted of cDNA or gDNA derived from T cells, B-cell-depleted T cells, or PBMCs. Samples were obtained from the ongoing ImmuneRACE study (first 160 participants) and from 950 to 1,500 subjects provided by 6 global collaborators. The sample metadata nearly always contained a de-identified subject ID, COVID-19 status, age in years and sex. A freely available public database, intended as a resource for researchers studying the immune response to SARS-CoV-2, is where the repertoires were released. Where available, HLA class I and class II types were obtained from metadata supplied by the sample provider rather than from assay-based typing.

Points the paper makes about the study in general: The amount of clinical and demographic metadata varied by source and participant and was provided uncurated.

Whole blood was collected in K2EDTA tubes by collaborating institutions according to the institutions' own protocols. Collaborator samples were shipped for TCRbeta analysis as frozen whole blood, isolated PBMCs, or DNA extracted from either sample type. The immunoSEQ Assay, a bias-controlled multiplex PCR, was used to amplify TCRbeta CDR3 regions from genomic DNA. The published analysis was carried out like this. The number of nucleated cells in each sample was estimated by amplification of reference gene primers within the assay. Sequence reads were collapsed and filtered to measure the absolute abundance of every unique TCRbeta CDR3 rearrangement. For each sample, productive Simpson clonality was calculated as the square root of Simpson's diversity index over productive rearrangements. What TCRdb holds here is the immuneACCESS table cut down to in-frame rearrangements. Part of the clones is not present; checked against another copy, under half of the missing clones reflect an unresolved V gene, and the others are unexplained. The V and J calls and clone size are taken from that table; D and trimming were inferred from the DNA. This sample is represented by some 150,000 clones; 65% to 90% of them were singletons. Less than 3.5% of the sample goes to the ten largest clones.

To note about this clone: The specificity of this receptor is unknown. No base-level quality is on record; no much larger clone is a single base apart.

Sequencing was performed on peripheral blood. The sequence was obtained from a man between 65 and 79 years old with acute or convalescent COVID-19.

The bases are TGTGCCACCAGTGATTTTGGACAGGGAGGGGCCCGAGACACCGGGGAGCTGTTTTTT. Protein translation: CATSDFGQGGARDTGELFF. The V and J genes are TRBV24-1 and TRBJ2-2; possibly the D gene is TRBD1, per 8 matching bases. V is shortened by 1 base, J by 3 bases, and the region joining them spans 20 bases. The CDR3, cysteine through phenylalanine, is 19 amino acids long. The sequence is cut down to CDR3 DNA, 57 bases in frame from base 1. Based on the germline V gene, the CDR1 and CDR2 sequences are KGHDR and SFDVKD.